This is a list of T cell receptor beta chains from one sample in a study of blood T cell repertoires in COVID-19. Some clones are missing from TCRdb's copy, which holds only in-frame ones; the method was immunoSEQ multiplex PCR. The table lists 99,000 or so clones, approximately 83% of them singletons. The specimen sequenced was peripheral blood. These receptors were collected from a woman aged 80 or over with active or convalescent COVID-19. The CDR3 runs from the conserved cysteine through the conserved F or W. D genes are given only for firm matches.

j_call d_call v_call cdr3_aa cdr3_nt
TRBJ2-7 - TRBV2 CASSELVTSYEQYF TGTGCCAGCAGTGAATTGGTCACATCCTACGAGCAGTACTTC
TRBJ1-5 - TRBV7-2 CASSLEETVFNQPQHF TGTGCCAGCAGCTTAGAGGAGACAGTCTTCAATCAGCCCCAGCATTTT
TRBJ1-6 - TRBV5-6 CASTTARRDNSPLHF TGTGCCAGCACTACCGCGCGGAGGGATAATTCACCCCTCCACTTT
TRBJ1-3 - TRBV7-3 CASSSGKTGNTIYF TGTGCCAGCAGCTCAGGGAAAACTGGAAACACCATATATTTT
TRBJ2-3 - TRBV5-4 CASSLLPGLKESDTQYF TGTGCCAGCAGCTTACTACCGGGTCTAAAAGAATCAGATACGCAGTATTTT
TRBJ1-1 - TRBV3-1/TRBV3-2 CASSLGQANTEAFF TGTGCCAGCAGCCTGGGACAAGCGAACACTGAAGCTTTCTTT
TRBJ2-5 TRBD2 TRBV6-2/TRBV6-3 CASSRREGETQYF TGTGCCAGCAGTCGAAGGGAGGGAGAGACCCAGTACTTC
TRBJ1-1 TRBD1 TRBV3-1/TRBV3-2 CASSQAPGGAEAAFF TGTGCCAGCAGCCAAGCCCCAGGGGGCGCCGAGGCCGCTTTCTTT
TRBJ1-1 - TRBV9 CASSVDSEATEAFF TGTGCCAGCAGCGTAGATAGCGAGGCCACTGAAGCTTTCTTT
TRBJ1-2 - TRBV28 CASSLGLLSGYTF TGTGCCAGCAGTCTGGGACTTTTATCGGGCTACACCTTC